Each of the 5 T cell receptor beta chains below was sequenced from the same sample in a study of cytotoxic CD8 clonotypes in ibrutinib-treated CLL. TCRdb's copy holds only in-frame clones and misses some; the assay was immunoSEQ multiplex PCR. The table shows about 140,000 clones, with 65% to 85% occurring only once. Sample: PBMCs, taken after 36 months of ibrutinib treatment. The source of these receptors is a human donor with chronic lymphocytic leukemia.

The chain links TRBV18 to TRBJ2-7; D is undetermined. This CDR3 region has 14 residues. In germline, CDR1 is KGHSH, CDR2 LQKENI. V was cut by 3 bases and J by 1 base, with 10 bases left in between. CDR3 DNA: TGTGCCAGCTCACCGGGCAGTGAATCCTACGAGCAGTACTTC. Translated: CASSPGSESYEQYF.

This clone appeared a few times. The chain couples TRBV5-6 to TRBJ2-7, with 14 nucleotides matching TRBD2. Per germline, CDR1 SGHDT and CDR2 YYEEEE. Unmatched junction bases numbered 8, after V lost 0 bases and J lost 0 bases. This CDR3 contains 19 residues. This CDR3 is CASSLEGGLAGERSYEQYF. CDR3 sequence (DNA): TGTGCCAGCAGCTTGGAGGGGGGACTAGCGGGAGAACGCTCCTACGAGCAGTACTTC.

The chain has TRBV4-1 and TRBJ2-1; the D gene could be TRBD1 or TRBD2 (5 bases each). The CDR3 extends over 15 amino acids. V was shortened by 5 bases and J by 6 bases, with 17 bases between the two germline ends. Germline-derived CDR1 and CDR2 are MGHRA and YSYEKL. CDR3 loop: CASSASGASINEQFF. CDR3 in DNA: TGCGCCAGCAGCGCATCCGGGGCTTCAATCAATGAGCAGTTCTTC.

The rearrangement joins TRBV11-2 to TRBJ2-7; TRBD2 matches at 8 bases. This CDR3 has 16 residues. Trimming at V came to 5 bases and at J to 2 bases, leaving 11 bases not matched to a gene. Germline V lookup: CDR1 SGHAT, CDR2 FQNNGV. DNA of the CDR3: TGTGCCAGCAGCACCCCGCCGGGACTAGTAGCCTACGAGCAGTACTTC. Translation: CASSTPPGLVAYEQYF.

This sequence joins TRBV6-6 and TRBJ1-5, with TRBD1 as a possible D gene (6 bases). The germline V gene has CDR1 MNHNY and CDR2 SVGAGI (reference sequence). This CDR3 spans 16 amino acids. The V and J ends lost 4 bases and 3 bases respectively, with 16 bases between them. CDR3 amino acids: CASSFHQGSNNQPQHF. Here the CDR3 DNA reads TGTGCCAGCAGTTTTCACCAGGGGTCCAACAATCAGCCCCAGCATTTT.